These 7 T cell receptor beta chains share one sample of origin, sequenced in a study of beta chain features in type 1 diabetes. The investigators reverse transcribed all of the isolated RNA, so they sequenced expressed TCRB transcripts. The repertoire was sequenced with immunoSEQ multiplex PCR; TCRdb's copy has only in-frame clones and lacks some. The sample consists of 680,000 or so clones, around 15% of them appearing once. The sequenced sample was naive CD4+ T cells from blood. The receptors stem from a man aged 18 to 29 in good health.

CDR3: CASIEAPPKETQYF. The CDR3 DNA reads as TGCGCCAGCATAGAGGCACCTCCTAAAGAGACCCAGTACTTC. This sequence joins TRBV23-1 and TRBJ2-5; the D is unclear. TRBV23-1 is identified as an open reading frame with a role that is uncertain. V gave up 7 bases and J gave up 3 bases, with 15 bases separating them. The CDR3 runs to 14 residues.

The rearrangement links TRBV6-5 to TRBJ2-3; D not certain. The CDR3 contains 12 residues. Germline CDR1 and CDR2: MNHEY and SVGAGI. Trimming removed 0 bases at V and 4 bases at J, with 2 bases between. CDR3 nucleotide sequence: TGTGCCAGCAGTTACTCGCCAGATACGCAGTATTTT. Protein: CASSYSPDTQYF.

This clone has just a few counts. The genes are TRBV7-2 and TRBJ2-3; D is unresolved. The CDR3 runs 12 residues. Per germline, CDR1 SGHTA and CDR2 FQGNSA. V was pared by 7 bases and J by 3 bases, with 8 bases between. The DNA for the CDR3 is TGTGCCAGCAATAGGGATACAGATACGCAGTATTTT. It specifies CASNRDTDTQYF.

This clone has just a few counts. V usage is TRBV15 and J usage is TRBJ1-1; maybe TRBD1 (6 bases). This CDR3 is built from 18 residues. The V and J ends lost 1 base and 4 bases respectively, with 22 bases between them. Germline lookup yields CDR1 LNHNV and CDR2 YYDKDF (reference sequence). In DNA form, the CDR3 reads TGTGCCACCAGCAGAGTGAGACAGGCCGGGGCTGCTAGCACTGAAGCTTTCTTT. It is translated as CATSRVRQAGAASTEAFF. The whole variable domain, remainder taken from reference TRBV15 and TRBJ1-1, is DAMVIQNPRYQVTQFGKPVTLSCSQTLNHNVMYWYQQKSSQAPKLLFHYYDKDFNNEADTPDNFQSRRPNTSFCFLDIRSPGLGDTAMYLCATSRVRQAGAASTEAFFGQGTRLTVV.

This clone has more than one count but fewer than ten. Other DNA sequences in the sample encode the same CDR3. CDR3: CASSLGLQETQYF. CDR3 nucleotides: TGCGCCAGCAGCCTGGGCCTCCAAGAGACCCAGTACTTC. V usage is TRBV5-1 and J usage is TRBJ2-5; no clear D. The CDR3 spans 13 residues. CDR1 and CDR2 from the germline V gene are SGHRS and YFSETQ. The germline V and J ends were trimmed by 4 bases and 1 base, with 8 bases remaining between them.

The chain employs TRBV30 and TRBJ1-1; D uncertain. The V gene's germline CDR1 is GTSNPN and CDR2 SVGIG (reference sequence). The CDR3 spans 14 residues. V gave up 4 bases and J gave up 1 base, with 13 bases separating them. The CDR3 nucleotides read TGTGCCTGGAAACTCGGGCCGTCGAACACTGAAGCTTTCTTT. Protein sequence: CAWKLGPSNTEAFF.

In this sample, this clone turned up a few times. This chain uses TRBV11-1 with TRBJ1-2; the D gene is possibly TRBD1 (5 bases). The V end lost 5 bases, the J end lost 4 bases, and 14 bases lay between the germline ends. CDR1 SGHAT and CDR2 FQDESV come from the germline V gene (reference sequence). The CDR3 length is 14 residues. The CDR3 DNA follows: TGTGCCAGCAGCCCCAGGAGGGGCGGCTATGGCTACACCTTC. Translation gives CASSPRRGGYGYTF.